This T cell receptor beta chain was observed in a study of Graves' ophthalmopathy and Graves' hyperthyroidism. Findings of the study overall: Separation of ophthalmopathy from stable hyperthyroidism was achieved by a 13-signature model, at about 91% sensitivity and 70% to 82% specificity.

Amplifying from RNA transcripts, the study obtained TCR beta CDR3 regions. After a first-round RT-PCR with HTBI primers, a second-round multiplex PCR was run. MiXCR was run by TCRdb on the multiplex PCR reads, yielding one entry per CDR3 protein. The sample lists nearly 400,000 distinct CDR3 sequences; about 17% were seen once. This clonotype was picked up many times. Its target is not known. Moderately to severely active ophthalmopathy under 3 months, CAS at least 3, NOSPECS at least 4. It was from roughly 9.3 ml of fresh peripheral blood that the PBMCs came. The TCR was taken from a woman aged 18-29 years with Graves' ophthalmopathy. Input material: peripheral blood.

In nucleotides, the CDR3 is TGTGCCAGCAGCCCCGGGACAGGGAGATACGAGCAGTACTTC. The encoded protein is CASSPGTGRYEQYF. The gene calls are TRBV12-3 or TRBV12-4 and TRBJ2-7, with 9 bases that match TRBD1. The CDR3 totals 14 residues. V dropped 6 bases and J dropped 4; count of bases not matched to a gene: 7.